This T cell receptor beta chain was captured in a study of STAT5B mutations in CD4+ large granular lymphocyte leukemia. Points from the study as a whole: No patients shared main leukemic clonotypes, though about 25% appeared at low frequency elsewhere.

V was pared by 7 bases and J by 12 bases, with 15 bases between. The V gene's germline CDR1 is SNHLY and CDR2 FYNNEI. This CDR3 spans 12 amino acids. Sequencing was at survey level. Original methodology: A productive frequency of 2.59 x 10-5 was the lowest detectable. Measured with immunoSEQ multiplex PCR; TCRdb has only the in-frame clones, and not every one. V and J calls and clone size are as listed in that table; D and trimming were resolved from the DNA. The data contain tens of thousands of clones, around 86% of them singletons. With respect to this clone: The antigen is undetermined.

The chain employs TRBV2 and TRBJ1-4; a weak D match, TRBD1 (6 bases). The specimen sequenced was CD4+ T cells from blood buffy coats. This TCR came from a human donor in good health. Written as DNA, the CDR3 is TGTGCCAGCAACCAGAGGGGGACGGAACTGTTTTTT. It codes for CASNQRGTELFF.